Reported below is one T cell receptor (beta chain). With 1 base clipped from V and 3 bases from J, the junction kept 4 bases outside the gene matches. The CDR3 length is 16 residues. Germline V gene sequence: CDR1 LNHNV, CDR2 YYDKDF (reference sequence). Here immunoSEQ multiplex PCR was the method, and the copy in TCRdb shows in-frame clones only, minus some. Of about 68,000 clones listed, 85% to 95% are singletons. The sample is drawn from a study of T cells after somatic rescue of genetic block. This sequence joins TRBV15 and TRBJ1-4, with TRBD1 matching 8 bases. This sequence was found in a middle-aged man. Sequencing was carried out using peripheral blood mononuclear cells (PBMCs). In DNA, the CDR3 is TGTGCCACCAGCAGAGGAACAGGGGGATCTAATGAAAAACTGTTTTTT. This sequence encodes CATSRGTGGSNEKLFF.